The next 17 T cell receptor beta chains were all read from a single sample in a study of post-analysis software for immune sequencing data. The TCR beta cDNA libraries carried unique molecular identifiers. TCRdb itself ran the PCR reads through MiXCR, one entry per CDR3 protein. The data hold roughly 400,000 distinct CDR3 sequences, with roughly 40% observed a single time. These receptors lack a known antigen. Study-wide results and limits: Included in a set of a handful of TRBV segments more frequent in patients than controls were TRBV5-6, TRBV5-1 and TRBV20-1.

Specimen: blood. Receptors originate from a girl aged 2 to 9 with multiple sclerosis.

There are a few counts of this clonotype. The chain has TRBV24-1 and TRBJ2-1, with 8 bases matching TRBD2. The CDR3 extends over 15 amino acids. The V gene end was trimmed by 7 bases and the J gene end by 7 bases; junction bases not matched to a gene: 11. Germline V gene sequence: CDR1 KGHDR, CDR2 SFDVKD. The CDR3 sequence is CATRGTGGKGNEQFF. In DNA, the CDR3 is TGTGCCACCAGGGGAACGGGAGGGAAAGGGAATGAGCAGTTCTTC.

The V gene is TRBV20-1, the J gene TRBJ2-7; D ambiguous. Trimming took off 1 base at V and 6 bases at J, with 16 bases between the two ends. Germline CDR1 is DFQATT and CDR2 is SNEGSKA (reference sequence). The length of the CDR3 is 14 residues. CDR3 nucleotide sequence: TGCAGTGCTAGAGTTCGTTTGGACCTCCTCGAGCAGTACTTC. This translates into CSARVRLDLLEQYF.

The chain is built from TRBV6-2 or TRBV6-3 and TRBJ1-3; no reliable D call. The CDR3 extends over 16 amino acids. Trimming stripped 6 bases from V and 1 base from J, with 16 bases between. The germline CDR1 and CDR2 sequences are MNHEY and SVGEGT. CDR3 loop: CASRAARLESGNTIYF. In nucleotides, the CDR3 is TGTGCCAGCAGGGCGGCAAGGCTAGAGTCTGGAAACACCATATATTTT.

This clonotype has only a few counts. V is TRBV5-1 and J is TRBJ1-6; D is uncertain. This CDR3 has 17 amino acids. In germline, CDR1 is SGHRS, CDR2 YFSETQ. Trimming cost V 2 bases and J 2 bases, with 14 bases left between them. CDR3 region: CASSFELRGTYNSPLHF. The CDR3 DNA is TGCGCCAGCAGCTTTGAACTGCGGGGTACCTATAATTCACCCCTCCACTTT.

The rearrangement uses TRBV12-3 or TRBV12-4 and TRBJ2-1; D remains unclear. The germline V and J ends were trimmed by 6 bases and 9 bases, with 3 bases remaining between them. The CDR3 covers 9 residues. The DNA for the CDR3 is TGTGCCAGCAGACCTGAGCAGTTCTTC. Translation gives CASRPEQFF.

The rearrangement joins TRBV29-1 to TRBJ2-1; D ambiguous. Germline V gives CDR1 SQVTM, CDR2 ANQGSEA. Trimming cost V 8 bases and J 13 bases, with 18 bases left between them. The CDR3 contains 11 residues. CDR3 DNA sequence: TGCAGCATCTATGAAGTACAAGTTCAGTTCTTC. It translates to CSIYEVQVQFF.

This clonotype was detected only a few times. The CDR3 loop is CSASKGTGSWEQYF. CDR3 sequence (DNA): TGCAGTGCTAGTAAGGGCACAGGGAGTTGGGAGCAGTACTTC. The chain uses TRBV20-1 and TRBJ2-7, with a possible D match to TRBD1 (6 bases). Germline lookup yields CDR1 DFQATT and CDR2 SNEGSKA (reference sequence). The V and J ends lost 3 bases and 7 bases respectively, with 19 bases between them. CDR3 length equals 14 residues.

The chain has TRBV29-1 and TRBJ1-2, with TRBD1 matching 9 bases. The junction had 4 bases not matched to a gene; V was cut back by 6 bases and J by 2 bases. Germline loops: CDR1 SQVTM, CDR2 ANQGSEA. The CDR3 consists of 13 residues. The CDR3 DNA is TGCAGCGTCCAGGGACAGGGCAACTATGGCTACACCTTC. This codes for CSVQGQGNYGYTF.

The genes are TRBV7-2 and TRBJ2-3; D possibly corresponds to TRBD1 (6 bases). The CDR3 totals 17 residues. V lost 1 base to trimming and J lost 6 bases, with 20 bases between them. CDR1 and CDR2 (germline): SGHTA, FQGNSA. The CDR3 loop is CASSLGVRGTLSDTQYF. CDR3 nucleotides: TGTGCCAGCAGCTTAGGTGTCAGGGGCACTCTATCGGATACGCAGTATTTT.

In the case of this clonotype: Its ends do not fully match the called genes, so a read error is possible. This chain uses TRBV7-9 with TRBJ2-4, with 10 positions matching TRBD2. CDR1 and CDR2 from the germline V gene are SEHNR and FQNEAQ (reference sequence). This CDR3 comprises 16 residues. The CDR3 sequence: CTSSFLQRGGRGEQYF. The DNA for the CDR3 is TGTACCAGCAGCTTTCTTCAGCGGGGGGGACGGGGAGAGCAGTACTTC.

This chain uses TRBV18 with TRBJ1-1; D uncertain. The CDR3 runs to 14 residues. The ends were cut back, 3 bases at V and 1 base at J, with 9 bases in the middle. The germline gives CDR1 KGHSH, CDR2 LQKENI. The CDR3 region is CASSPYSPNTEAFF. The CDR3 DNA sequence: TGTGCCAGCTCACCGTACAGCCCGAACACTGAAGCTTTCTTT. Filled out from reference TRBV18 and TRBJ1-1, the complete variable domain reads NAGVMQNPRHLVRRRGQEARLRCSPMKGHSHVYWYRQLPEEGLKFMVYLQKENIIDESGMPKERFSAEFPKEGPSILRIQQVVRGDSAAYFCASSPYSPNTEAFFGQGTRLTVV.

The chain employs TRBV11-2 and TRBJ1-5; possible D gene TRBD1, 5 bases. This CDR3 has 16 amino acids. Trimming took 5 bases from V and 4 from J, leaving 18 bases between them. The V gene's germline CDR1 is SGHAT and CDR2 FQNNGV. The CDR3 bases are TGTGCCAGCAGCCCACGGCGGGGGGGGAGGAATCAGCCCCAGCATTTT. Translation: CASSPRRGGRNQPQHF.

The sample holds a few counts of this clonotype. The chain couples TRBV10-3 to TRBJ2-7; 9 bases line up with TRBD2. Germline trimming cut 6 bases from V and 4 bases from J; bases unmatched to any gene: 7. Per the germline V gene, CDR1 is ENHRY and CDR2 is SYGVKD. The CDR3 extends over 14 amino acids. The DNA of the CDR3 is TGTGCCATCAGAGTAGCGGGAGATGGGTACGAGCAGTACTTC. This gives the protein CAIRVAGDGYEQYF.

This clonotype has more than one count but fewer than ten. The V and J genes are TRBV12-3 or TRBV12-4 and TRBJ1-6; 8 nucleotides agree with TRBD1. There are 14 residues in the CDR3. V lost 6 bases, J lost 5 bases, and 3 bases stayed unmatched. The CDR3, as DNA: TGTGCCAGCAGGCAGGGGGCGGATAATTCACCCCTCCACTTT. This encodes CASRQGADNSPLHF.

This clonotype was counted a few times. CDR3: CASSFSQSNEKLFF. The CDR3 nucleotides are TGTGCCAGCAGTTTCTCCCAGTCTAATGAAAAACTGTTTTTT. The chain employs TRBV12-3 or TRBV12-4 and TRBJ1-4; D gene ambiguous. V was cut by 3 bases and J by 3 bases, with 8 bases left in between. The CDR3 spans 14 residues.

This clonotype was seen only a few times. The chain couples TRBV21-1 to TRBJ1-2; the D segment call TRBD1 is taken from the table without a DNA check. TRBV21-1 is annotated as a pseudogene. CDR3 length equals 15 residues. The CDR3 bases are TGTGCCAGCAGCAATCGACAGGGGGCCTTCTATGGCTACACCTTC. Translation gives CASSNRQGAFYGYTF.

The chain has TRBV29-1 and TRBJ2-5; D tentatively reads TRBD1 or TRBD2 (5 bases each). CDR3 length: 13 amino acids. Trimming cost V 3 bases and J 5 bases, with 13 bases left between them. Germline-derived CDR1 and CDR2 are SQVTM and ANQGSEA. CDR3 sequence: CSVDVGAGETQYF. In nucleotides, the CDR3 is TGCAGCGTTGATGTCGGGGCTGGGGAGACCCAGTACTTC.